This TCR beta chain comes out of a study of blood T cells in healthy people across ages. Findings and caveats of the study: Diversity was estimated from one million T cells, and these estimates were considered underestimates. Researchers report that TCR beta diversity correlated strongly with naive T cell percentage.

This clonotype has only a few counts. Its antigen remains unidentified. The CDR3 is 15 amino acids. In germline, CDR1 is MDHEN, CDR2 SYDVKM. Combining a sample-barcoded 5' primer with a J-beta primer mix, a second PCR ran for about 7 to 12 cycles. One entry per CDR3 protein results from TCRdb running MiXCR on the 5' RACE reads. The sample yields roughly 500,000 distinct CDR3 sequences, more than 20% seen once. Another study also made use of these data, one on T cells of mothers and their children. Per that paper: M1S, a second-PCR primer, added sample barcodes and 2-4 random nucleotides.

The TCR was taken from a boy aged 5-17 years in good health. The chain recombines TRBV28 with TRBJ2-5; TRBD1 matches at 12 bases. The end of the DNA aligns better with TRBJ2-7, so the J call may be wrong. The specimen was blood. Here the CDR3 reads CASSTPGQGAHEQYF. CDR3 in DNA: TGTGCCAGCAGTACACCGGGACAGGGGGCCCACGAGCAGTACTTC.